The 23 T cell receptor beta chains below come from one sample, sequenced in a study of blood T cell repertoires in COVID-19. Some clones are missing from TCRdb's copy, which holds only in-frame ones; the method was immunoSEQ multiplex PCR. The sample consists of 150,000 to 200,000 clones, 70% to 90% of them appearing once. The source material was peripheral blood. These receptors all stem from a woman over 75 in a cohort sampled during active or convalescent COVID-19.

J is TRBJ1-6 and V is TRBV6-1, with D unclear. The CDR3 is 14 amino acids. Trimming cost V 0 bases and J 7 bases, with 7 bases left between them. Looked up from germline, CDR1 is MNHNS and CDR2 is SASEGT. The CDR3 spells CASSEAGRNSPLHF. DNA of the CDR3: TGTGCCAGCAGTGAAGCAGGGAGGAATTCACCCCTCCACTTT.

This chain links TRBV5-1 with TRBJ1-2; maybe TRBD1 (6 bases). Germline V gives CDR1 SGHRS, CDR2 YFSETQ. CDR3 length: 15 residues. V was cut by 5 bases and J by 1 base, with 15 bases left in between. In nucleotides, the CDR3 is TGCGCCAGCAGTAGGTCAGGGGTAAATAACTATGGCTACACCTTC. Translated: CASSRSGVNNYGYTF.

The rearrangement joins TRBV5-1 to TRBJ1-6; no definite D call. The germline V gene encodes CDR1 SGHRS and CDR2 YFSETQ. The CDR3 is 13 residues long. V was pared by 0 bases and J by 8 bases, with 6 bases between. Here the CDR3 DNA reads TGCGCCAGCAGCTTGGGGGAGGATTCACCCCTCCACTTT. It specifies CASSLGEDSPLHF.

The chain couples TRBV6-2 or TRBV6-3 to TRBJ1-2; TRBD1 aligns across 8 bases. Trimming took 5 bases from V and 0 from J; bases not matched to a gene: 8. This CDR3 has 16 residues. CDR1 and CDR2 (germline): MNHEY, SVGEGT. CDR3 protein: CASSPRQGSTNYGYTF. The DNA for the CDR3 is TGTGCCAGCAGTCCCCGACAGGGGTCTACTAACTATGGCTACACCTTC.

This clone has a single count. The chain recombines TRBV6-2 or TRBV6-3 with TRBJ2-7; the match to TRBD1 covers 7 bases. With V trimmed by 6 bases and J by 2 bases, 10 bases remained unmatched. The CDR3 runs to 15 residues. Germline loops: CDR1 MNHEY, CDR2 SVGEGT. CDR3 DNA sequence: TGTGCCAGCAGCTTACGCGACAGGGCCCCCTACGAGCAGTACTTC. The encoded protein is CASSLRDRAPYEQYF.

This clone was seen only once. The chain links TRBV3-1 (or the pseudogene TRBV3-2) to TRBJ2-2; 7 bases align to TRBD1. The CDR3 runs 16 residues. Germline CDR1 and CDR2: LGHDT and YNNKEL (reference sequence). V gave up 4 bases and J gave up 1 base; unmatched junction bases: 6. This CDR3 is CASSPGTVRNTGELFF. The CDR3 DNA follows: TGTGCCAGCAGCCCTGGGACAGTACGGAACACCGGGGAGCTGTTTTTT.

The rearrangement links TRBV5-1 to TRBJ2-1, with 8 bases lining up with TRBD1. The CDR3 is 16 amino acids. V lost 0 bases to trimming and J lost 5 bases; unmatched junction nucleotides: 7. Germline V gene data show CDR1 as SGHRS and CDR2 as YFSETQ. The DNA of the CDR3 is TGCGCCAGCAGCTTGGGACAGGGGCTGGTTGACAATGAGCAGTTCTTC. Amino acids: CASSLGQGLVDNEQFF.

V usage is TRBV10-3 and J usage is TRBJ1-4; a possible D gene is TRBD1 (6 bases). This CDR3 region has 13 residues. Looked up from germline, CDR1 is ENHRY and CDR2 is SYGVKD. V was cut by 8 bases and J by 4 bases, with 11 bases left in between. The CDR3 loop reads CAILDSVNEKLFF. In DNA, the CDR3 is TGTGCCATCCTGGACAGTGTTAATGAAAAACTGTTTTTT.

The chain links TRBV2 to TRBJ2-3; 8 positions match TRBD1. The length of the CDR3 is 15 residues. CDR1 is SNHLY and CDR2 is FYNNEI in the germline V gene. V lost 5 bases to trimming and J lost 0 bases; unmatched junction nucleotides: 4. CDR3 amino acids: CASSTTGVSTDTQYF. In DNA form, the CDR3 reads TGTGCCAGCAGTACGACAGGGGTGAGCACAGATACGCAGTATTTT. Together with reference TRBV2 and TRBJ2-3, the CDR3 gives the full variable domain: EPEVTQTPSHQVTQMGQEVILRCVPISNHLYFYWYRQILGQKVEFLVSFYNNEISEKSEIFDDQFSVERPDGSNFTLKIRSTKLEDSAMYFCASSTTGVSTDTQYFGPGTRLTVL.

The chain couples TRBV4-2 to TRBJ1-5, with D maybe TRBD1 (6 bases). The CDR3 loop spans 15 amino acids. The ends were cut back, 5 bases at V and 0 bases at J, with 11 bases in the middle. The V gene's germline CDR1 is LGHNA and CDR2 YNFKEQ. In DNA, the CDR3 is TGTGCCAGCAGCTACAGGGATTATAGCAATCAGCCCCAGCATTTT. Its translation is CASSYRDYSNQPQHF.

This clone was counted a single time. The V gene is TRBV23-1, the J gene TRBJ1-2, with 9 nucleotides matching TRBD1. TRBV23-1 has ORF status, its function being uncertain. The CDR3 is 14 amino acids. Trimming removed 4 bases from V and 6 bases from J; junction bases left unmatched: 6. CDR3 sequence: CASSLSGTGNGYTF. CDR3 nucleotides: TGCGCCAGCAGTCTCTCCGGGACAGGGAATGGCTACACCTTC.

CDR3 nucleotides: TGTGCCAGCAGCTTAGGACAGGGGGTTAATTCACCCCTCCACTTT. Residues: CASSLGQGVNSPLHF. The chain links TRBV7-9 to TRBJ1-6, with 9 bases fitting TRBD1. The junction had 1 base not matched to a gene; V was cut back by 1 base and J by 6 bases. Germline V gives CDR1 SEHNR, CDR2 FQNEAQ (reference sequence). This CDR3 has 15 residues.

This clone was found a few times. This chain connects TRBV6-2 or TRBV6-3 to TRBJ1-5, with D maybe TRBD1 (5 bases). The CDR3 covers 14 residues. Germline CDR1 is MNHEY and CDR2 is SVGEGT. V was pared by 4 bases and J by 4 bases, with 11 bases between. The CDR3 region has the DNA TGTGCCAGCAGTTCCAGGGAGGCGAATCAGCCCCAGCATTTT. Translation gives CASSSREANQPQHF.

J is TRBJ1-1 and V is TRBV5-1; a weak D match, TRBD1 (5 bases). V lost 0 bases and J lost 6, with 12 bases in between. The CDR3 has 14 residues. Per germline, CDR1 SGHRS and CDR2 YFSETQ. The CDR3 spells CASSLDRGVAEAFF. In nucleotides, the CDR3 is TGCGCCAGCAGCTTGGACCGGGGGGTCGCTGAAGCTTTCTTT.

The CDR3 reads CASSTRSKRGVNSYNEQFF. CDR3 sequence (DNA): TGTGCCAGTAGTACCAGGTCTAAGCGGGGGGTGAACTCCTACAATGAGCAGTTCTTC. J is TRBJ2-1 and V is TRBV19, with TRBD2 matching over 9 bases. J was trimmed by 0 bases and V by 4 bases; bases with no gene match: 13. CDR1 and CDR2 (germline): LNHDA, SQIVND (reference sequence). This CDR3 has 19 residues.

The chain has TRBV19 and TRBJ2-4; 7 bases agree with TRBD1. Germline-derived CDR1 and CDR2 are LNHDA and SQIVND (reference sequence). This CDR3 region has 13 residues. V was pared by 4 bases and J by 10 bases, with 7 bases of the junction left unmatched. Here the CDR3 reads CASSTGQVGIQYF. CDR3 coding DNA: TGTGCCAGTAGTACCGGACAGGTCGGAATTCAGTACTTC.

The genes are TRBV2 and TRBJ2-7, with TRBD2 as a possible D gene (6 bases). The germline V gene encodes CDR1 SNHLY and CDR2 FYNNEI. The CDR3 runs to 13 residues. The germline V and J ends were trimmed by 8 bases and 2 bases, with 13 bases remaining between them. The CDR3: CASGAGPAYEQYF. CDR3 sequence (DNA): TGTGCCAGCGGGGCGGGGCCAGCCTACGAGCAGTACTTC.

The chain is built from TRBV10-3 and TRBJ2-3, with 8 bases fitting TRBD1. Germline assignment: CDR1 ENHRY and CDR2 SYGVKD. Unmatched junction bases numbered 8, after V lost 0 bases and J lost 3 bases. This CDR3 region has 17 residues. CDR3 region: CAISESRAGGSTDTQYF. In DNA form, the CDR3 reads TGTGCCATCAGTGAGTCTCGGGCAGGGGGCTCGACAGATACGCAGTATTTT.

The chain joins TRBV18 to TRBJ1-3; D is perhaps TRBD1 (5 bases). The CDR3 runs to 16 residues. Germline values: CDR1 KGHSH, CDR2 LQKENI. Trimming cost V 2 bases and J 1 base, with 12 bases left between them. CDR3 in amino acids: CASSPMGTSSGNTIYF. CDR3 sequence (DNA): TGTGCCAGCTCACCAATGGGGACTAGTTCTGGAAACACCATATATTTT.

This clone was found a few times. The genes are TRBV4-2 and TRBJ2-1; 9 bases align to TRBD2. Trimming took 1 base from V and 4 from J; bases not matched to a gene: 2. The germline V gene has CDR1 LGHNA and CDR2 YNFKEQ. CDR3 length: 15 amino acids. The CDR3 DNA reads TGTGCCAGCAGCCAAGGAGCGGGAGGTTACAATGAGCAGTTCTTC. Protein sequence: CASSQGAGGYNEQFF.

The CDR3 is CASSAIHADTQYF. As DNA, the CDR3 is TGCGCCAGCAGCGCCATCCACGCGGATACGCAGTATTTT. V usage is TRBV4-1 and J usage is TRBJ2-3, with unresolved D. This CDR3 region has 13 residues. Germline V lookup: CDR1 MGHRA, CDR2 YSYEKL. V lost 5 bases and J lost 6, with 12 bases in between.

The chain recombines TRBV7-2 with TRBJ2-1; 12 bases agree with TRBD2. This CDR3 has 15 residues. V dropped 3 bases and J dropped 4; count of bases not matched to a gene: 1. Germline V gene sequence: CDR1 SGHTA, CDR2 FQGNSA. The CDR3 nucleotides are TGTGCCAGCAGCTTTGGACTAGCGGGGTACAATGAGCAGTTCTTC. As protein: CASSFGLAGYNEQFF.

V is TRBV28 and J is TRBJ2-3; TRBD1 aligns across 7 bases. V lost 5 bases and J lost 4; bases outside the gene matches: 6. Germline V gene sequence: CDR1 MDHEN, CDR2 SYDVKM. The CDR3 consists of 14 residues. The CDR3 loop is CASSVPGQSDTQYF. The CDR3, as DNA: TGTGCCAGCAGTGTCCCGGGACAGTCAGATACGCAGTATTTT.